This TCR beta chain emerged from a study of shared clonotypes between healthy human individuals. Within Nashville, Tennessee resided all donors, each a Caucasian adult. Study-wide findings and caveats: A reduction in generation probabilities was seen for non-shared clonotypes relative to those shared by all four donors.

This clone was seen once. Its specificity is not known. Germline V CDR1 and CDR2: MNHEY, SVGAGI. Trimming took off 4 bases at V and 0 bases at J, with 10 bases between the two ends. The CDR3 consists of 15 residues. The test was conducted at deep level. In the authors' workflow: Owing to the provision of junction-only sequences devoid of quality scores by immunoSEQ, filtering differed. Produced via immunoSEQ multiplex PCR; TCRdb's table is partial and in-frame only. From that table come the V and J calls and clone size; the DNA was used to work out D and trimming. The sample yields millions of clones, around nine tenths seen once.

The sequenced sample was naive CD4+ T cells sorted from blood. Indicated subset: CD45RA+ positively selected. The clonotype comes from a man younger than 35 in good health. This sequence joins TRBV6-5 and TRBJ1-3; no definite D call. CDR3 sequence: CASSSPTSSGNTIYF. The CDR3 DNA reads TGTGCCAGCAGTTCCCCGACTAGCTCTGGAAACACCATATATTTT.